This T cell receptor (beta chain) was found in a study of blood T cell repertoires in COVID-19. Study at large: Acute-phase and convalescent COVID-19 samples originated in the United States, Italy and Spain. PBMCs, B-cell-depleted T cells, or T cells provided the cDNA or gDNA that made up the material.

As processed by the authors: Amplified reference gene primers provided the basis for estimating nucleated cell counts. Measured with immunoSEQ multiplex PCR; TCRdb has only the in-frame clones, and not every one. That table furnishes V, J and clone size, whereas the DNA furnished D and trimming. Seen here are about 39,000 clones, roughly three quarters observed once, and the top ten hold about 25%. The sequenced sample consisted of peripheral blood. The TCR sequence derives from an older man with acute or convalescent COVID-19.

The CDR3 spells CASSPGLDTEAFF. CDR3 nucleotide sequence: TGTGCCAGCAGTCCCGGTCTGGACACTGAAGCTTTCTTT. The chain links TRBV12-3 or TRBV12-4 to TRBJ1-1; D unresolved. This CDR3 contains 13 residues. The V gene lost 5 bases and the J gene lost 3 bases, with 10 bases spanning the gap.